A single sample is the source of the 22 T cell receptor beta chains below, sequenced in a study of T cells after yellow fever vaccination. MiXCR, run by TCRdb on the 5' RACE reads, gives a single entry per CDR3 protein. The table lists 150,000 or so distinct CDR3 sequences, 9.3% of them singletons. Sequenced here: CD8+ T cells sorted from PBMCs, sampled 45 days after the yellow fever booster vaccination. Receptor source: a man aged 18 to 30 who received the YFV17D yellow fever vaccine.

This clonotype was seen at least ten times. The chain links TRBV11-1 to TRBJ2-3, with D tentatively TRBD1 (6 bases). Trimming removed 1 base from V and 6 bases from J, with 14 bases in between. The CDR3 totals 15 residues. CDR1 is SGHAT and CDR2 is FQDESV in the germline V gene (reference sequence). CDR3 in amino acids: CASSLGGRGHDTQYF. CDR3 coding DNA: TGTGCCAGCAGCTTAGGGGGCAGGGGCCACGATACGCAGTATTTT.

CDR3 region: CASSSRTGLGYTF. The CDR3 DNA sequence: TGTGCCAGCAGCTCCCGTACAGGACTAGGCTACACCTTC. The chain employs TRBV7-9 and TRBJ1-2; D is perhaps TRBD1 (5 bases). The germline V gene encodes CDR1 SEHNR and CDR2 FQNEAQ (reference sequence). With 4 bases removed from V and 8 bases from J, the gap between germline ends came to 14 bases. The CDR3 covers 13 residues.

The chain carries TRBV27 and TRBJ2-7; the D is unclear. CDR3 length equals 14 residues. The ends were cut back, 2 bases at V and 3 bases at J, with 11 bases in the middle. Germline loops: CDR1 MNHEY, CDR2 SMNVEV (reference sequence). The CDR3 sequence is CASSLTGRFYEQYF. The CDR3, as DNA: TGTGCCAGCAGTTTAACCGGTCGGTTCTACGAGCAGTACTTC.

The rearrangement joins TRBV4-2 to TRBJ2-7; 10 bases map to TRBD2. Germline V lookup: CDR1 LGHNA, CDR2 YNFKEQ. V lost 5 bases to trimming and J lost 6 bases; unmatched junction nucleotides: 10. The CDR3 runs 15 residues. CDR3 sequence (DNA): TGTGCCAGCAGCGTATACAGCGGGGGGGCCAGCGAGCAGTACTTC. This sequence encodes CASSVYSGGASEQYF.

The rearrangement uses TRBV6-5 and TRBJ2-7, with D perhaps matching TRBD1 or TRBD2 (5 bases each). V gave up 4 bases and J gave up 0 bases, with 13 bases separating them. In germline, CDR1 is MNHEY, CDR2 SVGAGI. The CDR3 is made up of 15 amino acids. CDR3 DNA sequence: TGTGCCAGCAGTTGGGGGACGGAGAGCTCCTACGAGCAGTACTTC. Translation: CASSWGTESSYEQYF.

CDR3 DNA: TGCAGTGCTCAGGGGGCCAGGGCAGCCCTCCACTTT. Its protein is CSAQGARAALHF. The gene calls are TRBV20-1 and TRBJ1-6; 8 bases agree with TRBD1. The V segment lost 5 bases and the J segment 14 bases; nucleotides outside the gene matches: 8. The CDR3 contains 12 residues. CDR1 is DFQATT, CDR2 SNEGSKA, per germline (reference sequence).

The sample holds a few counts of this clonotype. The V gene is TRBV12-3 or TRBV12-4, the J gene TRBJ2-1, with 15 bases fitting TRBD2. The CDR3 runs to 16 residues. V lost 4 bases to trimming and J lost 8 bases; unmatched junction nucleotides: 6. This chain's CDR3 is CASSWTSGGASDEQFF. The CDR3 DNA is TGTGCCAGCAGTTGGACTAGCGGGGGGGCCTCGGATGAGCAGTTCTTC.

V gene TRBV6-5 combines with J gene TRBJ2-7; D not resolved. Germline V gives CDR1 MNHEY, CDR2 SVGAGI. Trimming removed 5 bases from V and 6 bases from J, with 14 bases in between. The CDR3 runs 13 residues. CDR3 sequence reads: CASSPRPTLEQYF. In DNA, the CDR3 is TGTGCCAGCAGTCCCCGGCCCACGCTCGAGCAGTACTTC.

This clonotype was observed a few times. The V call is TRBV3-1, the J call TRBJ2-6; D might be TRBD2 (6 bases). With 3 bases removed from V and 2 bases from J, the gap between germline ends came to 17 bases. The germline CDR1 and CDR2 sequences are LGHDT and YNNKEL (reference sequence). This CDR3 spans 18 amino acids. CDR3 DNA: TGTGCCAGCAGCCAGGGGGGACTCCCGTGGGCTGGGGCCAACGTCCTGACTTTC. Translation: CASSQGGLPWAGANVLTF.

Points on this clonotype: Since no conserved phenylalanine or tryptophan closes the CDR3, a read error is the likely cause. J is TRBJ2-3 and V is TRBV6-6, with unresolved D. Germline CDR1 reads MNHNY; CDR2 reads SVGAGI (reference sequence). Trimming removed 8 bases from V and 0 bases from J, with 9 bases in between. The CDR3 totals 13 residues. In nucleotides, the CDR3 is TGTGCCAGCGCCGTGGCTAGCACAGATACGCAGTATTAT. Its protein product is CASAVASTDTQYY.

This clonotype occurred many times. This chain's CDR3 is CASSYSTGMGIYEQFF. CDR3 nucleotides: TGTGCCAGCAGTTACTCGACGGGGATGGGTATCTATGAGCAGTTCTTC. This sequence joins TRBV6-2 or TRBV6-3 and TRBJ2-1; the D gene is possibly TRBD2 (5 bases). The V end lost 0 bases, the J end lost 8 bases, and 17 bases lay between the germline ends. The CDR3 extends over 16 amino acids. Germline V CDR1 and CDR2: MNHEY, SVGEGT.

This chain uses TRBV2 with TRBJ2-2; 10 bases map to TRBD1. The CDR3 sequence is 15 residues long. Germline V lookup: CDR1 SNHLY, CDR2 FYNNEI. V lost 7 bases, J lost 4 bases, and 6 bases stayed unmatched. The CDR3 reads CASTQDRGGTGELFF. CDR3 in DNA: TGTGCCAGCACCCAGGACAGGGGGGGCACCGGGGAGCTGTTTTTT.

This clonotype was seen ten or more times. The CDR3: CSVEDPQEGSEAFF. In DNA form, the CDR3 reads TGCAGCGTTGAAGATCCCCAGGAAGGTAGCGAAGCTTTCTTT. This chain uses TRBV29-1 with TRBJ1-1; D gene ambiguous. V was clipped by 0 bases and J by 8 bases, with 16 bases between them. Germline-derived CDR1 and CDR2 are SQVTM and ANQGSEA. CDR3 length: 14 amino acids.

This clonotype was observed a few times. The chain uses TRBV9 and TRBJ2-1; no definite D call. The CDR3 is 15 amino acids. CDR1 and CDR2 from the germline V gene are SGDLS and YYNGEE. Trimming took 3 bases from V and 0 from J, leaving 10 bases between them. CDR3: CASSGTPSSYNEQFF. The CDR3 bases are TGTGCCAGCAGCGGGACCCCGAGCTCCTACAATGAGCAGTTCTTC.

The chain has TRBV7-8 and TRBJ2-1, with TRBD2 matching 9 bases. Germline-derived CDR1 and CDR2 are SGHVS and FQNEAQ. CDR3 size: 15 residues. The ends lost 7 bases at V and 10 bases at J; junction bases unmatched: 14. CDR3 in amino acids: CASNLAGTSSWEQFF. The CDR3 DNA sequence: TGTGCCAGCAACCTAGCGGGGACATCCAGCTGGGAGCAGTTCTTC.

This clonotype was observed many times. V gene TRBV10-2 combines with J gene TRBJ2-7, with TRBD1 matching 7 bases. CDR3 length: 14 amino acids. Trimming at V came to 7 bases and at J to 0 bases, leaving 6 bases not matched to a gene. Germline V gives CDR1 WSHSY, CDR2 SAAADI. CDR3 DNA sequence: TGCGCCAGCACTTACAGGGGAAGCTCCTACGAGCAGTACTTC. Protein sequence: CASTYRGSSYEQYF.

V gene TRBV7-9 combines with J gene TRBJ2-5, with 11 bases aligning to TRBD1. The trim removed 5 bases at V and 2 bases at J, leaving 7 bases unmatched. CDR3 size: 16 residues. Germline-derived CDR1 and CDR2 are SEHNR and FQNEAQ (reference sequence). The CDR3 DNA sequence: TGTGCCAGCAGCGTTTTCGGGACAGGGGGGCAAGAGACCCAGTACTTC. Translation gives CASSVFGTGGQETQYF.

This clonotype was counted only a few times. The rearrangement links TRBV28 to TRBJ2-7; no definite D call. The CDR3 consists of 13 residues. In germline, CDR1 is MDHEN, CDR2 SYDVKM. Trimming removed 2 bases at V and 3 bases at J, with 8 bases between. The CDR3 nucleotides read TGTGCCAGCAGTTTAGACGGAAACTACGAGCAGTACGTC. It codes for CASSLDGNYEQYV.

V gene TRBV4-1 combines with J gene TRBJ2-1; either TRBD1 or TRBD2 may fit D (5 bases each). Germline CDR1 is MGHRA and CDR2 is YSYEKL. The V end was cut by 0 bases, the J end by 12 bases, with 27 bases between. CDR3 length: 18 residues. The CDR3 DNA reads as TGCGCCAGCAGCCAAGACGAGGGGATTATGACGGGCTCCAAGGGGCAGTTCTTC. Amino acids: CASSQDEGIMTGSKGQFF.

This clonotype has more than one count but fewer than ten. The chain links TRBV6-6 to TRBJ2-7; perhaps TRBD1 as D (5 bases). The CDR3 spans 12 residues. CDR1 is MNHNY, CDR2 SVGAGI, per germline (reference sequence). Trimming pared 7 bases from V and 5 bases from J, leaving 12 bases between. For the CDR3, the DNA is TGTGCCAGCAAGGACACGCTACACGAGCAGTACTTC. Translation gives CASKDTLHEQYF.

This clonotype appeared a few times. This chain connects TRBV10-1 to TRBJ2-3, with TRBD1 matching over 10 bases. Germline assignment: CDR1 WNHNN and CDR2 SYGVQD (reference sequence). The CDR3 is made up of 18 amino acids. V shed 2 bases and J 0 bases; nucleotides not matched to a gene: 8. CDR3 sequence (DNA): TGCGCCAGCAGTGAGACCTCCGGGACAGGGGTTAGCACAGATACGCAGTATTTT. Translation gives CASSETSGTGVSTDTQYF.

Here the CDR3 reads CASSFGAGEQFF. CDR3 nucleotides: TGTGCCAGCAGTTTTGGGGCGGGGGAGCAGTTCTTC. The J gene is TRBJ2-1, the V gene TRBV6-5; weak D call: TRBD2 (6 bases). Germline assignment: CDR1 MNHEY and CDR2 SVGAGI. This CDR3 has 12 amino acids. The V end lost 4 bases, the J end lost 10 bases, and 11 bases lay between the germline ends.